Listed below are T cell receptor beta chains from one sample, sequenced in a study of blood T cell repertoires in COVID-19. Clones were sequenced by immunoSEQ multiplex PCR, and TCRdb holds only the in-frame ones, with some missing. Among some 190,000 clones listed, approximately 79% were seen once. The specimen sequenced was peripheral blood. These receptors were taken from a woman between 50 and 59 years old with acute or convalescent COVID-19. CDR3s include the opening cysteine and the closing phenylalanine or tryptophan. The D gene is left open where the match is weak. Some rows have no size entry. The others give once, few or many, or a class for an expanded clone.

DNA: TGCGCCAGCAGCTTGGGTGCGGGAACCGGGGAGCTGTTTTTT
CDR3: CASSLGAGTGELFF
V: TRBV5-1
J: TRBJ2-2
size: .
D: .

DNA: TGTGCCAGTAGCACAGCTCGCAATCAGCCCCAGCATTTT
CDR3: CASSTARNQPQHF
V: TRBV19
J: TRBJ1-5
size: .
D: .

DNA: TGCGCCAGCAGCTTGACTAGCGGGACCCTAGGTACCGGGGAGCTGTTTTTT
CDR3: CASSLTSGTLGTGELFF
V: TRBV5-1
J: TRBJ2-2
size: .
D: TRBD2

DNA: TGTGCCAGCAGCCCCCGGGGCGGGACAGGGGCGGTAGGAGAGACCCAGTACTTC
CDR3: CASSPRGGTGAVGETQYF
V: TRBV9
J: TRBJ2-5
size: .
D: TRBD1

DNA: TGTGCCTGGAGTAGGACTAGTCAGTTCTTC
CDR3: CAWSRTSQFF
V: TRBV30
J: TRBJ2-1
size: .
D: TRBD2

DNA: TGCAGTGCCTCCTCCACAGATACGCAGTATTTT
CDR3: CSASSTDTQYF
V: TRBV20-1
J: TRBJ2-3
size: .
D: .

DNA: TGCGCCAGCAGCCCCCAGGCAGGGGCTCAGGAGCAGTACTTC
CDR3: CASSPQAGAQEQYF
V: TRBV5-1
J: TRBJ2-7
size: .
D: .

DNA: TGTGCCAGCAGCAACTCACAGGGTAGACAGCCCCAGCATTTT
CDR3: CASSNSQGRQPQHF
V: TRBV6-2/TRBV6-3
J: TRBJ1-5
size: .
D: .

DNA: TGTGCCAGCAGATCGGGGGGACAGGGGACCACTGAAGCTTTCTTT
CDR3: CASRSGGQGTTEAFF
V: TRBV6-5
J: TRBJ1-1
size: few
D: TRBD1

DNA: TGTGCCTGGAGTGGGGCAAGGCCACCTTACGAGCAGTACTTC
CDR3: CAWSGARPPYEQYF
V: TRBV30
J: TRBJ2-7
size: few
D: .

DNA: TGTGCCAGCAGTTCAGGCAGGGGGCAAGGTGGCTACACCTTC
CDR3: CASSSGRGQGGYTF
V: TRBV28
J: TRBJ1-2
size: .
D: TRBD1

DNA: TGTGCCAGCAGTGATCAATTGGGGAGACAGCCCCAGCATTTT
CDR3: CASSDQLGRQPQHF
V: TRBV2
J: TRBJ1-5
size: .
D: .